This TCR beta chain came from a study of blood T cells in healthy people across ages. The CDR3 is 13 amino acids. Germline values: CDR1 SGHTA, CDR2 FQGTGA. The V end lost 5 bases, the J end lost 2 bases, and 9 bases lay between the germline ends. Alongside a J-beta primer mix, a sample-barcoded 5' primer served in a second PCR lasting roughly 7 to 12 cycles. Each CDR3 protein gets one entry after TCRdb re-called the 5' RACE reads with MiXCR. This table holds over a million distinct CDR3 sequences, 45% found once. This clonotype has ten or more counts. The sample was blood. The clonotype comes from a woman aged 60-70 years in good health. This rearrangement joins TRBV7-3 to TRBJ2-5; perhaps TRBD1 as D (5 bases). The DNA of the CDR3 is TGTGCCAGCAGCCAACAGGTGCAAGAGACCCAGTACTTC. Amino acid sequence: CASSQQVQETQYF.